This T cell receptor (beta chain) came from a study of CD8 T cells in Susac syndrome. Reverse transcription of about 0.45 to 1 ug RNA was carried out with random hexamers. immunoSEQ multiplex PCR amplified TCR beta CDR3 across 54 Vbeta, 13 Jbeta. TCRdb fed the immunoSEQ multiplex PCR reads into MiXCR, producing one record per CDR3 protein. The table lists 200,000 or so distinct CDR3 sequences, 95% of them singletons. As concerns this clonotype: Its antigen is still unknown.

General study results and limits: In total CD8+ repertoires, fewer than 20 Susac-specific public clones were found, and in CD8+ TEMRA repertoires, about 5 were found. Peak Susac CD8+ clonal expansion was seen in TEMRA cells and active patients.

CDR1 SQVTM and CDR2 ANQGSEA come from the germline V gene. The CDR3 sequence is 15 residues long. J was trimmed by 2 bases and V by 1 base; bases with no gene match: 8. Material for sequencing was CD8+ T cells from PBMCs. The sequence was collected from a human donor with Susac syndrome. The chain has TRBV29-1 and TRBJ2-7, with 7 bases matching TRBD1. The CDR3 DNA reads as TGCAGCGTTGAAGTGGGGGACAGCGAGACCTACGAGCAGTACTTC. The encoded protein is CSVEVGDSETYEQYF.